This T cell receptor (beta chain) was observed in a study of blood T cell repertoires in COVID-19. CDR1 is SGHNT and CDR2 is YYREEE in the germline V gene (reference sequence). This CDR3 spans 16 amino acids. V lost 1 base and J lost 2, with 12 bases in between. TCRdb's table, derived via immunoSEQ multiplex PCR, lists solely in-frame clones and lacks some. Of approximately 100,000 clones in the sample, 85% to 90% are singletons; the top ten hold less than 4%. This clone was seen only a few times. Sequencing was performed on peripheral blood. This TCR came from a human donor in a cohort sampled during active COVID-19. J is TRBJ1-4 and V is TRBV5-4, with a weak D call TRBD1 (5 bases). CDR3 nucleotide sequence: TGTGCCAGCAGCTTGCAAATTGGGGGGACTAATGAAAAACTGTTTTTT. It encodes CASSLQIGGTNEKLFF.